Below are 20 T cell receptor beta chains sequenced from a single sample in a study of shared clonotypes between healthy human individuals. The table came from immunoSEQ multiplex PCR; TCRdb's copy has only in-frame clones and leaves some out. The sample contains over 400,000 clones, over 75% of which appear only once. Sequencing was carried out using PBMCs. The source of these receptors is a woman aged 40 to 50 in good health. Some clones in this sample may be carry-over from other donors' samples.

This clone was found a few times. The chain recombines TRBV6-1 with TRBJ2-1; 11 positions match TRBD2. The junction had 4 bases not matched to a gene; V was cut back by 2 bases and J by 7 bases. The CDR3 runs 15 residues. CDR1 is MNHNS and CDR2 is SASEGT in the germline V gene. The DNA for the CDR3 is TGTGCCAGCAGTGAATTAGCGGGAGGGACTAATGAGCAGTTCTTC. This sequence encodes CASSELAGGTNEQFF.

CDR3 nucleotide sequence: TGTGCCAGCAGCTCAGACAGATCCTCCTACGAGCAGTACTTC. Protein product: CASSSDRSSYEQYF. The chain joins TRBV2 to TRBJ2-7; possible D gene TRBD1, 5 bases. The CDR3 contains 14 residues. The V end lost 6 bases, the J end lost 0 bases, and 12 bases lay between the germline ends. Germline loops: CDR1 SNHLY, CDR2 FYNNEI.

The rearrangement joins TRBV15 to TRBJ2-7; D could derive from TRBD1 or TRBD2 (7 bases each). V lost 4 bases, J lost 4 bases, and 32 bases lay in between. Germline CDR1 and CDR2: LNHNV and YYDKDF (reference sequence). CDR3 size: 20 residues. DNA for the CDR3: TGTGCCACCAGCATAGACAGGGATCGGGGAGCGGGACCACATCGGTACGAGCAGTACTTC. Translated, it gives CATSIDRDRGAGPHRYEQYF.

The chain combines TRBV7-3 with TRBJ2-2, with D perhaps matching TRBD1 or TRBD2 (5 bases each). In germline, CDR1 is SGHTA, CDR2 FQGTGA. V lost 6 bases, J lost 1 base, and 9 bases lay in between. There are 14 residues in the CDR3. CDR3 sequence: CASRGPGNTGELFF. In DNA form, the CDR3 reads TGTGCCAGCAGGGGACCAGGGAACACCGGGGAGCTGTTTTTT.

The V call is TRBV7-3, the J call TRBJ1-1, with TRBD1 matching over 7 bases. CDR1 SGHTA and CDR2 FQGTGA come from the germline V gene. V lost 5 bases to trimming and J lost 7 bases; unmatched junction nucleotides: 10. The CDR3 has 14 amino acids. CDR3 nucleotides: TGTGCCAGCAGCCCCAGGGGAGGGGGCGGTGAAGCTTTCTTT. Protein sequence: CASSPRGGGGEAFF.

The chain combines TRBV19 with TRBJ2-3; 7 nucleotides align to TRBD2. V dropped 4 bases and J dropped 9; count of bases not matched to a gene: 13. This CDR3 comprises 15 residues. From germline, CDR1 is LNHDA and CDR2 SQIVND (reference sequence). The CDR3: CASSTRLAPHDTQYF. CDR3 in DNA: TGTGCCAGTAGTACAAGACTAGCCCCCCACGACACGCAGTATTTT. Supplemented by reference TRBV19 and TRBJ2-3, the full variable domain reads DGGITQSPKYLFRKEGQNVTLSCEQNLNHDAMYWYRQDPGQGLRLIYYSQIVNDFQKGDIAEGYSVSREKKESFPLTVTSAQKNPTAFYLCASSTRLAPHDTQYFGPGTRLTVL.

The chain uses TRBV5-6 and TRBJ2-6; D gene unclear. Germline V gene lookup returns CDR1 SGHDT and CDR2 YYEEEE. The V end was cut by 2 bases, the J end by 4 bases, with 10 bases between. The CDR3 is made up of 15 amino acids. CDR3 sequence (DNA): TGTGCCAGCAGCTTTGCCGGGTCCGGGGCCAACGTCCTGACTTTC. Its translation: CASSFAGSGANVLTF.

This sequence joins TRBV14 and TRBJ2-7, with a possible D match to TRBD2 (6 bases). From germline, CDR1 is SGHDN and CDR2 FVKESK. The CDR3 loop spans 15 amino acids. The V and J ends lost 3 bases and 7 bases respectively, with 19 bases between them. DNA for the CDR3: TGTGCCAGCAGCCAGTGGGGTTCGGGAGCGTGGGAGCAGTACTTC. This gives the protein CASSQWGSGAWEQYF.

This clone was counted only a few times. J is TRBJ2-5 and V is TRBV7-9, with 9 nucleotides matching TRBD2. The CDR3 totals 16 residues. Germline CDR1 reads SEHNR; CDR2 reads FQNEAQ (reference sequence). The ends lost 1 base at V and 1 base at J; junction bases unmatched: 4. CDR3 nucleotides: TGTGCCAGCAGCTTAGGGCTAGCGGGACGCCAAGAGACCCAGTACTTC. It encodes CASSLGLAGRQETQYF.

Comments on this clone: Only one base separates this from a far larger clonotype, so it likely reflects a read error. This chain connects TRBV28 to TRBJ1-4; no reliable D call. CDR1 and CDR2 from the germline V gene are MDHEN and SYDVKM. The CDR3 runs to 14 residues. The CDR3 spells CAGSFRDLNEKLFF. The DNA for the CDR3 is TGTGCCGGCAGTTTCCGAGATCTTAATGAAAAACTGTTTTTT.

V is TRBV15 and J is TRBJ1-1; 8 bases agree with TRBD1. Losses at the gene ends were 1 base for V and 1 base for J; bases not matched to a gene: 2. The CDR3 is made up of 15 amino acids. Germline V lookup: CDR1 LNHNV, CDR2 YYDKDF (reference sequence). DNA for the CDR3: TGTGCCACCAGCAGAGTTGGACAGGGGAACACTGAAGCTTTCTTT. Translated: CATSRVGQGNTEAFF.

This chain joins TRBV5-6 and TRBJ2-7; no firm D call. The germline CDR1 and CDR2 sequences are SGHDT and YYEEEE. The CDR3 consists of 14 residues. Trimming cost V 1 base and J 3 bases, with 11 bases left between them. In nucleotides, the CDR3 is TGTGCCAGCAGCTTGAGGCAGGCCCACTACGAGCAGTACTTC. Its translation is CASSLRQAHYEQYF.

As regards this clone: A read error is the likely source, as a far larger clone sits one nucleotide away. The chain uses TRBV28 and TRBJ1-5, with D uncertain. Germline V lookup: CDR1 MDHEN, CDR2 SYDVKM. This CDR3 contains 16 residues. Deletions cut 6 bases from V and 5 bases from J, with 20 bases between. The CDR3 region is CASSGGLSKPDQPQHF. The CDR3 nucleotides are TGTGCCAGCAGCGGAGGGCTCAGTAAACCCGATCAGCCCCAGCATTTT.

The V and J genes are TRBV5-4 and TRBJ2-4; no clear D. V was clipped by 4 bases and J by 0 bases, with 8 bases between them. This CDR3 comprises 14 residues. Germline CDR1 reads SGHNT; CDR2 reads YYREEE (reference sequence). DNA of the CDR3: TGTGCCAGCAGCGAGACATTAGCCAAAAACATTCAGTACTTC. This gives the protein CASSETLAKNIQYF.

The V call is TRBV5-4, the J call TRBJ2-1; D not certain. V lost 0 bases and J 7 bases, leaving 5 bases between the germline ends. Germline CDR1 is SGHNT and CDR2 is YYREEE (reference sequence). CDR3 size: 12 residues. The CDR3 region has the DNA TGTGCCAGCAGCTTGGTCTCGAATGAGCAGTTCTTC. Amino acid sequence: CASSLVSNEQFF.

This clone was observed a few times. It is likely a read error: a sequence one base away is far more abundant. The sample contains more than one DNA sequence encoding this CDR3. The chain carries TRBV7-9 and TRBJ1-2; no definite D call. Germline lookup yields CDR1 SEHNR and CDR2 FQNEAQ (reference sequence). The V end was cut by 9 bases, the J end by 6 bases, with 17 bases between. CDR3 size: 13 residues. CDR3 loop: CASSADLGDGYTF. The CDR3, as DNA: TGTGCCAGTAGCGCCGATCTAGGTGATGGCTACACCTTC.

The V call is TRBV2, the J call TRBJ1-1, with D possibly matching TRBD1 (5 bases). V was clipped by 2 bases and J by 0 bases, with 10 bases between them. Germline V gene data show CDR1 as SNHLY and CDR2 as FYNNEI. The CDR3 loop spans 15 amino acids. CDR3 sequence (DNA): TGTGCCAGCAGTGAATGGGGGGGGTTGAACACTGAAGCTTTCTTT. This codes for CASSEWGGLNTEAFF.

The chain carries TRBV10-3 and TRBJ1-5; D ambiguous. The CDR3 is 13 amino acids. The V gene's germline CDR1 is ENHRY and CDR2 SYGVKD. The V gene lost 4 bases and the J gene lost 5 bases, with 9 bases spanning the gap. The DNA of the CDR3 is TGTGCCATCAGTGTTCGCAGTGATCAGCCCCAGCATTTT. This translates into CAISVRSDQPQHF.

In DNA form, the CDR3 reads TGTGCCAGCAGCGCCTTACAAGGGAGCACTGAAGCTTTCTTT. It codes for CASSALQGSTEAFF. V usage is TRBV11-2 and J usage is TRBJ1-1; D not resolved. The germline V gene encodes CDR1 SGHAT and CDR2 FQNNGV. V was trimmed by 5 bases and J by 4 bases, leaving 14 bases between them. The CDR3 covers 14 residues.

Concerning this clone: A far more abundant clone sits one base away, making this likely a read error. J is TRBJ2-3 and V is TRBV2; TRBD1 is a possible D gene (5 bases). Trimming cost V 2 bases and J 5 bases, with 17 bases left between them. Per germline, CDR1 SNHLY and CDR2 FYNNEI. The CDR3 spans 16 residues. The CDR3 loop reads CASSERASRQGDTQYF. In nucleotides, the CDR3 is TGTGCCAGCAGTGAAAGGGCTTCCCGGCAGGGAGATACGCAGTATTTT.